This TCR beta chain was captured by sequencing in a study of T cell repertoires in cytomegalovirus infection. As for the study in general: Both CMV infection and a matching HLA type were indicated by public TCR beta signatures.

TCRdb re-analysed the reads in MiXCR, keeping a single row per CDR3 protein. The table shows about 190,000 distinct CDR3 sequences, with about 30% occurring only once. There are a few counts of this clonotype. Its antigen is unknown. Notes on the study in general: CMV carriers having the relevant HLA were flagged by cumulative public TCR beta family frequency.

Per germline, CDR1 SGHAT and CDR2 FQNNGV. V gave up 6 bases and J gave up 9 bases, with 12 bases separating them. CDR3 size: 12 residues. The TCR originated in a human donor in good health (CMV status not recorded). Some clones in this sample may be carry-over from other donors' samples. V and J are TRBV11-2 and TRBJ2-1, with D tentatively TRBD1 (5 bases). The source material was PBMCs. The CDR3 spells CASRQVRGEQFF. CDR3 sequence (DNA): TGTGCCAGCAGACAGGTTCGTGGTGAGCAGTTCTTC.